The 2 T cell receptor beta chains reported below all come from one sample, sequenced in a study of CD8 T cells in ankylosing spondylitis. Findings of the study overall: Characteristic, it appeared, of ankylosing spondylitis blood was a TCR beta motif of fewer than 10 highly homologous variants.

For these TCRs, the target antigens are not known. Each CDR3 protein is one row after TCRdb ran MiXCR on the 5' RACE reads. The sample holds 450,000 to 550,000 distinct CDR3 sequences, about 5.4% seen once. The sequencing sample was made of blood, either unsorted or a sorted T cell fraction (not recorded which). The receptors stem from a male donor with ankylosing spondylitis.

This clonotype has only a few counts. This rearrangement joins TRBV7-2 to TRBJ2-1, with D maybe TRBD2 (5 bases). The CDR3 runs 13 residues. In germline, CDR1 is SGHTA, CDR2 FQGNSA. Trimming shortened V by 5 bases and J by 9 bases, and 14 bases separated the two germline ends. This CDR3 is CASSLERRVEQFF. In DNA form, the CDR3 reads TGTGCCAGCAGCCTGGAAAGGCGGGTTGAGCAGTTCTTC.

The sample holds many counts of this clonotype. The chain is built from TRBV11-2 and TRBJ1-4; D gene ambiguous. Trimming left V 2 bases short and J 8 bases short, with 15 bases between. The germline V gene has CDR1 SGHAT and CDR2 FQNNGV. The CDR3 covers 15 residues. CDR3 DNA sequence: TGTGCCAGCAGCTTAAAGATCTCCTCGGGGGAAAAACTGTTTTTT. It is translated as CASSLKISSGEKLFF.